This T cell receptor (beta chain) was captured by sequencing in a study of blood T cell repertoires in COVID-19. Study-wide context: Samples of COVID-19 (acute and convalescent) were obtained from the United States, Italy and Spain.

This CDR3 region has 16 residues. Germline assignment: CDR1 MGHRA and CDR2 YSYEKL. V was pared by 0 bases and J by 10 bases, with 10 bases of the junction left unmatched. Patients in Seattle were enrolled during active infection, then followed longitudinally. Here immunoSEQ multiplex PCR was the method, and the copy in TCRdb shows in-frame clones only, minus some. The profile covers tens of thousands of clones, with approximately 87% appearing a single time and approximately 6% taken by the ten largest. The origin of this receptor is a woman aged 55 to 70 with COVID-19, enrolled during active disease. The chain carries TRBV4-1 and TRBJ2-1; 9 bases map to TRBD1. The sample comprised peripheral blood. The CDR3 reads CASSQDLETGGWEQFF. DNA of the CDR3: TGCGCCAGCAGCCAAGATCTTGAGACAGGGGGATGGGAGCAGTTCTTC.